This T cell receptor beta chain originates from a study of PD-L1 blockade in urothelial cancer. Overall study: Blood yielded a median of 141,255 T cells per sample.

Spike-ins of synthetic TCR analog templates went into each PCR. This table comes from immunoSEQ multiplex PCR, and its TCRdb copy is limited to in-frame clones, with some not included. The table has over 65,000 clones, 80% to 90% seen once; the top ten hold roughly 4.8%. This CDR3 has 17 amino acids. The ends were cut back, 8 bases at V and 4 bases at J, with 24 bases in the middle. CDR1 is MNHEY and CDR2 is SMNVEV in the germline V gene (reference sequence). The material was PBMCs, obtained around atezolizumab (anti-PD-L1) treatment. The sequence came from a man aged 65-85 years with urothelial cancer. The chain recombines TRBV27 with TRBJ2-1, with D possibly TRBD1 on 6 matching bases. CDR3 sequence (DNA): TGTGCCAGCCAACACCGGACCGCAACTAGGGGGTACAATGAGCAGTTCTTC. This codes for CASQHRTATRGYNEQFF.